These 27 T cell receptor beta chains came from one sample sequenced in a study of Graves' ophthalmopathy and Graves' hyperthyroidism. Amplification from RNA transcripts yielded the TCR beta CDR3 regions. Investigators did first-round RT-PCR with HTBI primers, then second-round multiplex PCR. TCRdb re-analysed the multiplex PCR reads in MiXCR, keeping a single row per CDR3 protein. The table shows hundreds of thousands of distinct CDR3 sequences, with roughly two fifths occurring only once. The specimen was peripheral blood. The source is an adult man with Graves' ophthalmopathy.

Many counts were recorded for this clonotype. The chain combines TRBV30 with TRBJ1-6, with D possibly matching TRBD1 (6 bases). The CDR3 is 13 residues long. The germline V and J ends were trimmed by 0 bases and 10 bases, with 10 bases remaining between them. Per the germline V gene, CDR1 is GTSNPN and CDR2 is SVGIG (reference sequence). The chain's CDR3 is CAWSVGGGSPLHF. CDR3 nucleotide sequence: TGTGCCTGGAGTGTAGGGGGAGGCTCACCCCTCCACTTT.

This clonotype was detected only a few times. The rearrangement uses TRBV2 and TRBJ1-5; the D gene is possibly TRBD1 (5 bases). The CDR3 consists of 13 residues. The germline V gene encodes CDR1 SNHLY and CDR2 FYNNEI. V was trimmed by 5 bases and J by 10 bases, leaving 15 bases between them. This CDR3 is CASSFTRERPQHF. CDR3 DNA: TGTGCCAGCAGTTTCACCAGGGAACGACCCCAGCATTTT.

The V and J genes are TRBV5-5 and TRBJ2-5, with 7 bases aligning to TRBD1. With 4 bases clipped from V and 5 bases from J, the junction kept 11 bases outside the gene matches. The CDR3 extends over 15 amino acids. Germline loops: CDR1 SGHKS, CDR2 YYEKEE (reference sequence). As DNA, the CDR3 is TGTGCCAGCAGCCCAGACAGGGCCATGGGCGAGACCCAGTACTTC. Amino acids: CASSPDRAMGETQYF.

The chain couples TRBV20-1 to TRBJ2-7; 7 bases fit TRBD1. The ends lost 4 bases at V and 6 bases at J; junction bases unmatched: 9. This CDR3 has 13 residues. Germline lookup yields CDR1 DFQATT and CDR2 SNEGSKA (reference sequence). The CDR3 loop is CSATGVGGREQYF. Written as DNA, the CDR3 is TGCAGTGCTACCGGGGTAGGGGGCCGCGAGCAGTACTTC.

This chain connects TRBV5-1 to TRBJ1-2, with D possibly matching TRBD1 (6 bases). The CDR3 contains 16 residues. Germline V gives CDR1 SGHRS, CDR2 YFSETQ. The V and J ends lost 0 bases and 8 bases respectively, with 20 bases between them. The CDR3 DNA follows: TGCGCCAGCAGCTTGGCGGGGGGGACACAGGATCAGGGCTACACCTTC. It translates to CASSLAGGTQDQGYTF.

Many counts were recorded for this clonotype. The rearrangement links TRBV6-6 to TRBJ2-2; D is possibly TRBD2 (5 bases). CDR1 is MNHNY and CDR2 is SVGAGI in the germline V gene (reference sequence). V lost 8 bases and J 1 base, leaving 8 bases between the germline ends. The CDR3 runs 13 residues. The CDR3 protein is CASVGENTGELFF. CDR3 in DNA: TGTGCCAGCGTCGGGGAGAACACCGGGGAGCTGTTTTTT.

The chain recombines TRBV7-8 with TRBJ2-2; 7 nucleotides align to TRBD2. This CDR3 region has 17 residues. J gave up 2 bases and V 0 bases, and 6 bases lay outside the gene matches. Per the germline V gene, CDR1 is SGHVS and CDR2 is FQNEAQ. DNA of the CDR3: TGTGCCAGCAGCTTAGCTGGGGGAGGGGCAAACACCGGGGAGCTGTTTTTT. It codes for CASSLAGGGANTGELFF.

The chain is built from TRBV11-3 and TRBJ2-7, with 7 positions matching TRBD1. Germline trimming cut 2 bases from V and 2 bases from J; bases unmatched to any gene: 6. The CDR3 has 15 amino acids. Per the germline V gene, CDR1 is SGHNT and CDR2 is YENEEA. The CDR3 region has the DNA TGTGCCAGCAGCTTAAGATTCGGGACAGCCTACGAGCAGTACTTC. It encodes CASSLRFGTAYEQYF.

In its sample, this clonotype was seen once. The chain carries TRBV5-1 and TRBJ2-1, with 11 bases that match TRBD2. The CDR3 consists of 17 residues. In germline, CDR1 is SGHRS, CDR2 YFSETQ. The V segment lost 3 bases and the J segment 1 base; nucleotides outside the gene matches: 6. The CDR3 loop reads CASSSRLAGISYNEQFF. The CDR3 nucleotides are TGCGCCAGCAGCTCTCGACTAGCGGGGATTTCCTACAATGAGCAGTTCTTC. The full variable domain, its missing parts supplied by reference TRBV5-1 and TRBJ2-1, is KAGVTQTPRYLIKTRGQQVTLSCSPISGHRSVSWYQQTPGQGLQFLFEYFSETQRNKGNFPGRFSGRQFSNSRSEMNVSTLELGDSALYLCASSSRLAGISYNEQFFGPGTRLTVL.

This clonotype has more than one count but fewer than ten. The genes are TRBV4-2 and TRBJ1-5; TRBD1 is a possible D gene (6 bases). V gave up 1 base and J gave up 4 bases, with 8 bases separating them. There are 14 residues in the CDR3. Germline values: CDR1 LGHNA, CDR2 YNFKEQ. DNA of the CDR3: TGTGCCAGCAGCCAAGGGACAGATAATCAGCCCCAGCATTTT. It specifies CASSQGTDNQPQHF.

This sequence joins TRBV10-3 and TRBJ2-6; perhaps TRBD1 as D (6 bases). V shed 1 base and J shed 2 bases, with 12 bases lying between them. Germline V lookup: CDR1 ENHRY, CDR2 SYGVKD. The CDR3 sequence is 17 residues long. CDR3: CAISELAGVAGANVLTF. The CDR3 DNA reads TGTGCCATCAGTGAGTTGGCAGGGGTGGCTGGGGCCAACGTCCTGACTTTC.

As regards this clonotype: Since a much larger clone is just one base distant, this may be a read error. The rearrangement joins TRBV6-6 to TRBJ1-1, with a tentative D call TRBD1 (6 bases). Germline lookup yields CDR1 MNHNY and CDR2 SVGAGI (reference sequence). This CDR3 contains 17 residues. The CDR3: CANSIAPADRPRTEAFF. CDR3 DNA sequence: TGTGCCAACAGTATAGCCCCAGCCGACAGGCCTCGAACTGAAGCTTTCTTT.

The chain couples TRBV11-3 to TRBJ2-7, with D tentatively TRBD1 (7 bases). The germline V gene has CDR1 SGHNT and CDR2 YENEEA. The CDR3 has 17 residues. The ends were cut back, 3 bases at V and 2 bases at J, with 20 bases in the middle. CDR3 sequence reads: CASSLQETGTGTYEQYF. The CDR3, as DNA: TGTGCCAGCAGCTTGCAGGAGACAGGGACTGGGACCTACGAGCAGTACTTC.

This sequence joins TRBV6-1 and TRBJ2-5, with D perhaps matching TRBD1 (5 bases). The V gene lost 5 bases and the J gene lost 5 bases, with 15 bases spanning the gap. The CDR3 length is 14 residues. CDR1 and CDR2 (germline): MNHNS, SASEGT. For the CDR3, the DNA is TGTGCCAGCAGTCAGGGCTTCACGTACGAGACCCAGTACTTC. The encoded protein is CASSQGFTYETQYF.

Remarks on this clonotype: A read error may be the cause here, since a much bigger clone is one base away. The rearrangement joins TRBV5-4 to TRBJ1-1; D call uncertain. CDR1 is SGHNT, CDR2 YYREEE, per germline (reference sequence). The length of the CDR3 is 13 residues. V dropped 1 base and J dropped 7 bases, with 11 bases sitting between them. In nucleotides, the CDR3 is TGTGCCAGCAGCTTGCCCAGCGGGGTTGAAGCTTTCTTT. Protein sequence: CASSLPSGVEAFF.

On this clonotype: A much larger clone differs from this one at a single base, so this may be a read error. The rearrangement joins TRBV20-1 to TRBJ1-2, with D possibly matching TRBD1 (6 bases). CDR3 length: 15 amino acids. V was shortened by 6 bases and J by 7 bases, with 24 bases between the two germline ends. Germline loops: CDR1 DFQATT, CDR2 SNEGSKA (reference sequence). Written as DNA, the CDR3 is TGCAGTGCCAATAGGGCGGGACGGGGGCACGGTGGCTACACCTTC. This sequence encodes CSANRAGRGHGGYTF.

This clonotype was counted between two and nine times. V gene TRBV29-1 combines with J gene TRBJ1-4; D is ambiguous. Trimming took off 0 bases at V and 7 bases at J, with 0 bases between the two ends. This CDR3 has 10 residues. Germline V lookup: CDR1 SQVTM, CDR2 ANQGSEA. The DNA for the CDR3 is TGCAGCGTTGAAGATGAAAAACTGTTTTTT. Translated, it gives CSVEDEKLFF.

This clonotype was seen repeatedly, ten times or more. Mismatch with germline at one junction end may stem from a read error. This chain connects TRBV6-2 or TRBV6-3 to TRBJ1-2; D is perhaps TRBD1 (6 bases). The CDR3 covers 11 residues. Germline V gives CDR1 MNHEY, CDR2 SVGEGT. The CDR3 sequence is CASSRRTVQSF. CDR3 bases: TGTGCCAGCAGTCGCCGGACAGTCCAATCCTTC.

There are a few counts of this clonotype. The rearrangement links TRBV6-6 to TRBJ2-5; 8 bases are a match to TRBD1. The V gene end was trimmed by 2 bases and the J gene end by 1 base; junction bases not matched to a gene: 3. Germline V gene data show CDR1 as MNHNY and CDR2 as SVGAGI (reference sequence). This CDR3 comprises 15 residues. CDR3 sequence reads: CASSYTGQVQETQYF. Written as DNA, the CDR3 is TGTGCCAGCAGTTACACGGGACAGGTCCAAGAGACCCAGTACTTC.

In the case of this clonotype: This may come from a read error, since a much larger clone is one base off. No conserved phenylalanine or tryptophan ends this CDR3, so it is likely a read error. The chain carries TRBV7-2 and TRBJ1-2, with a possible D match to TRBD1 (6 bases). Trimming removed 5 bases at V and 8 bases at J, with 33 bases between. Germline V gene lookup returns CDR1 SGHTA and CDR2 FQGNSA. The CDR3 extends over 19 amino acids. As DNA, the CDR3 is TGTGCCAGCAGCCCGGGGGGCTTGTTAGGGACTTATCGACCGTCGGGCTACACCTCC. Protein product: CASSPGGLLGTYRPSGYTS.

The chain recombines TRBV29-1 with TRBJ2-5; D is possibly TRBD2 (6 bases). The CDR3 is 12 residues long. Germline V gene data show CDR1 as SQVTM and CDR2 as ANQGSEA. The ends were cut back, 3 bases at V and 4 bases at J, with 9 bases in the middle. The CDR3, as DNA: TGCAGCGTTGATGAGGGAGGAGAGACCCAGTACTTC. Its translation: CSVDEGGETQYF.

Ten or more counts support this clonotype. The chain carries TRBV13 and TRBJ1-2; 7 bases are a match to TRBD1. This CDR3 is 14 amino acids long. V shed 4 bases, J shed 7 bases, and the junction held 9 bases outside the gene matches. The germline V gene encodes CDR1 PRHDT and CDR2 FYEKMQ (reference sequence). The CDR3 coding sequence is TGTGCCAGCAGCTCGATCTCAGGGGGGGGTGGCTACACCTTC. Protein: CASSSISGGGGYTF. Full variable domain (rest looked up from reference TRBV13 and TRBJ1-2): AAGVIQSPRHLIKEKRETATLKCYPIPRHDTVYWYQQGPGQDPQFLISFYEKMQSDKGSIPDRFSAQQFSDYHSELNMSSLELGDSALYFCASSSISGGGGYTFGSGTRLTVV.

This chain uses TRBV7-2 with TRBJ1-1; D is possibly TRBD1 (6 bases). The CDR3 consists of 14 residues. V lost 5 bases and J lost 6, with 16 bases in between. Germline CDR1 reads SGHTA; CDR2 reads FQGNSA. CDR3 nucleotides: TGTGCCAGCAGCAGGGACCGGGACACCTCTGAAGCTTTCTTT. It yields the protein CASSRDRDTSEAFF.

This chain's CDR3 is CASSGRGQGTSPFDEQYF. The CDR3 DNA reads as TGTGCCAGCAGCGGCCGCGGACAGGGGACTAGCCCATTTGACGAGCAGTACTTC. The genes are TRBV2 and TRBJ2-7; D tentatively fits TRBD1 or TRBD2 (9 bases each). V was cut by 6 bases and J by 5 bases, with 29 bases left in between. CDR1 SNHLY and CDR2 FYNNEI come from the germline V gene. This CDR3 is 18 amino acids long.

Of note for this clonotype: A clone one base away is much larger, so this may be a read error. The rearrangement links TRBV12-3 or TRBV12-4 to TRBJ1-1, with a possible D match to TRBD1 (6 bases). The CDR3 is 12 residues long. Here the CDR3 DNA reads TGTGCCAGCAACTCGGGGGACACTGAAGCTTCCTTT. Translated, it gives CASNSGDTEASF.

A remark on this clonotype: The final CDR3 position lacks the conserved phenylalanine or tryptophan, pointing to a likely read error. The chain is built from TRBV20-1 and TRBJ2-7; D may be TRBD2 (5 bases). Germline V gives CDR1 DFQATT, CDR2 SNEGSKA (reference sequence). The CDR3 runs 14 residues. The V end lost 1 base, the J end lost 5 bases, and 15 bases lay between the germline ends. The CDR3 nucleotides read TGCAGTGCTAGAGTGGTAGAGGGTCCGGACGAGCAGTACTTA. Its protein is CSARVVEGPDEQYL.

As regards this clonotype: Since a much larger clone is just one base distant, this may be a read error. V is TRBV15 and J is TRBJ1-2; 10 positions agree with TRBD1. Germline CDR1 and CDR2: LNHNV and YYDKDF (reference sequence). This CDR3 spans 20 amino acids. J lost 3 bases, V lost 8 bases, and 24 bases had no gene match. The CDR3 loop reads CATGAPQEETGGVWDYGYTF. The CDR3 DNA reads as TGTGCCACCGGCGCTCCCCAAGAGGAGACAGGGGGCGTCTGGGACTATGGCTACACCTTC.